This T cell receptor (beta chain) is from a study of CD8 T cells in Susac syndrome. Reverse transcription of roughly 0.5 to 1 ug RNA used random hexamers. With immunoSEQ multiplex PCR, TCR beta CDR3 was amplified across 54 Vbeta and 13 Jbeta. TCRdb called the immunoSEQ multiplex PCR reads again in MiXCR, with one record for every CDR3 protein. The sample shows approximately 160,000 distinct CDR3 sequences, approximately 92% of them seen only once. Negative isolation yielded CD4+ and CD8+ T cells, and FACS enriched TEMRA cells. V lost 9 bases and J lost 1; bases outside the gene matches: 8. The CDR3 consists of 14 residues. Germline-derived CDR1 and CDR2 are SGHRS and YFSETQ.

This chain uses TRBV5-1 with TRBJ2-7; 9 bases match TRBD2. The sequence came from a human donor in good health. The material sequenced was CD4+ T cells from PBMCs. CDR3 protein: CATSLSGGSYEQYF. The CDR3 DNA follows: TGCGCCACCTCTCTGAGCGGGGGGTCCTACGAGCAGTACTTC.